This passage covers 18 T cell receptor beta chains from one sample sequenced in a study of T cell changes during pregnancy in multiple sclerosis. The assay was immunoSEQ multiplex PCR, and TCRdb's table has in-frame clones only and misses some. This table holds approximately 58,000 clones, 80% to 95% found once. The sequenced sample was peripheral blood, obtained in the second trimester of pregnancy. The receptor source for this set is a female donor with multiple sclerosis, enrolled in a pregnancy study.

CDR3 coding DNA: TGTGCCAGCAGTTCCCTAGGGGGCCCTGGAAACACCATATATTTT. Translated: CASSSLGGPGNTIYF. The chain employs TRBV6-5 and TRBJ1-3, with TRBD1 identical over 7 bases. The germline CDR1 and CDR2 sequences are MNHEY and SVGAGI. Trimming at V came to 4 bases and at J to 2 bases, leaving 5 bases not matched to a gene. The CDR3 is 15 amino acids.

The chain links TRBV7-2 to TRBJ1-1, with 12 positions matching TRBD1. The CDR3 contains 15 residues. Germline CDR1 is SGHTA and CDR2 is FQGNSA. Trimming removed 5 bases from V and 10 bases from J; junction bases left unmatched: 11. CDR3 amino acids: CASSGAGTGGGVAFF. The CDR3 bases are TGTGCCAGCAGCGGCGCCGGGACAGGGGGCGGGGTAGCTTTCTTT.

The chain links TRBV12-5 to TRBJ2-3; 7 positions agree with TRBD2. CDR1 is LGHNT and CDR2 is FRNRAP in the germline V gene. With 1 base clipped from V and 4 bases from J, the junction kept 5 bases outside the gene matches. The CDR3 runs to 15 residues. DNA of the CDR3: TGTGCTAGTGGTTTGGGCGGGGGAGGACCAGATACGCAGTATTTT. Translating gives CASGLGGGGPDTQYF.

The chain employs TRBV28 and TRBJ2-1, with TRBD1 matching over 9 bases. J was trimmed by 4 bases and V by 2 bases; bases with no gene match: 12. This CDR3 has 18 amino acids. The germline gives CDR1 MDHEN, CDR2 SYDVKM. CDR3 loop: CASSLPARDRDLYNEQFF. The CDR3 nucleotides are TGTGCCAGCAGTTTACCAGCCCGGGACAGGGATCTATACAATGAGCAGTTCTTC.

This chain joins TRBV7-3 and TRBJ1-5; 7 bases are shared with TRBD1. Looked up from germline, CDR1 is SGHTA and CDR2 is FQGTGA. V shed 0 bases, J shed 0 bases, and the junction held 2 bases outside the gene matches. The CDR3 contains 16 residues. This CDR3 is CASSLTGTDSNQPQHF. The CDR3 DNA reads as TGTGCCAGCAGCTTAACGGGGACAGATAGCAATCAGCCCCAGCATTTT.

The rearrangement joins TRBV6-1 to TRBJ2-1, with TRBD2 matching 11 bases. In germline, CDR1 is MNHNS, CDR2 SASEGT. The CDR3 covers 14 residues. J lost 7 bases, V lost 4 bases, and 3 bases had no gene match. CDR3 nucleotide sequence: TGTGCCAGCAGTGCGCTAGCGGGAGGTAATGAGCAGTTCTTC. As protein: CASSALAGGNEQFF.

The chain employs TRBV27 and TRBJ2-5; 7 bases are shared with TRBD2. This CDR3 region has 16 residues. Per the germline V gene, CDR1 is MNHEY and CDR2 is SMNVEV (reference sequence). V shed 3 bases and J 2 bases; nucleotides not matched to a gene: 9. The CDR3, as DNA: TGTGCCAGCAGTTTCTCGGCGGGAGAGGTGCAAGAGACCCAGTACTTC. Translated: CASSFSAGEVQETQYF.

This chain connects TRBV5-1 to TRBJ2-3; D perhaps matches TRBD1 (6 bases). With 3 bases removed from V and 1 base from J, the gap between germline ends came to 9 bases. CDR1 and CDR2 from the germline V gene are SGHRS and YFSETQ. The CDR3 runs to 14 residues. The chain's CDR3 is CASSYRAGTDTQYF. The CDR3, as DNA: TGCGCCAGCAGCTACAGGGCTGGCACAGATACGCAGTATTTT.

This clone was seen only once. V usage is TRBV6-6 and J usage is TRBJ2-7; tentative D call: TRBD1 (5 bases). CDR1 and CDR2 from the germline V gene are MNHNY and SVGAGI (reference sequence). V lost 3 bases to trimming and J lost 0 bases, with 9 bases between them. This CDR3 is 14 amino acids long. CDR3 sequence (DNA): TGTGCCAGCAGTTATTACAGGAGCTCCTACGAGCAGTACTTC. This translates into CASSYYRSSYEQYF.

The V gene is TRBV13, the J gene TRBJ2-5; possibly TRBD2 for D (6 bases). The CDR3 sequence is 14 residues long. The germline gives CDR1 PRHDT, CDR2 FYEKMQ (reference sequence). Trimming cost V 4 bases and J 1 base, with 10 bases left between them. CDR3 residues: CASSSERVQETQYF. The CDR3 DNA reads TGTGCCAGCAGCTCTGAGCGGGTCCAAGAGACCCAGTACTTC.

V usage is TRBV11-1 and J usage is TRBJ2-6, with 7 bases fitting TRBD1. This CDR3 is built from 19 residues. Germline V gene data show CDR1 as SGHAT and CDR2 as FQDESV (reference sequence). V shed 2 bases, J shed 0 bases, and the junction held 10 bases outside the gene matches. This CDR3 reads CASSLILGQASSGANVLTF. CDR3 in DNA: TGTGCCAGCAGCTTAATCTTAGGACAGGCAAGCTCTGGGGCCAACGTCCTGACTTTC.

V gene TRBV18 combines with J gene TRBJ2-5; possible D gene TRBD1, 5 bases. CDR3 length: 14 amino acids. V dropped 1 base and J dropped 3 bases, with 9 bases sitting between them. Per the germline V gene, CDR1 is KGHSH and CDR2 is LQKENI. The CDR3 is CASSPLGREETQYF. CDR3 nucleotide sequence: TGTGCCAGCTCACCACTCGGCAGGGAAGAGACCCAGTACTTC.

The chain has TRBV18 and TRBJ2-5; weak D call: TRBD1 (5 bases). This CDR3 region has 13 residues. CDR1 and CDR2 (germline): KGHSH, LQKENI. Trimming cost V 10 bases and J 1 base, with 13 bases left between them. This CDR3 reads CATSRQSQETQYF. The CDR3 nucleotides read TGTGCCACATCAAGACAGAGCCAAGAGACCCAGTACTTC.

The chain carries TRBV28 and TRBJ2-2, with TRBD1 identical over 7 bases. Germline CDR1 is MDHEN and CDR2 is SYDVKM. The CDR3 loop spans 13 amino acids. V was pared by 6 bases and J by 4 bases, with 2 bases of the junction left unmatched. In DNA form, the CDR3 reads TGTGCCAGCAGGACAGGGATCACCGGGGAGCTGTTTTTT. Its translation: CASRTGITGELFF.

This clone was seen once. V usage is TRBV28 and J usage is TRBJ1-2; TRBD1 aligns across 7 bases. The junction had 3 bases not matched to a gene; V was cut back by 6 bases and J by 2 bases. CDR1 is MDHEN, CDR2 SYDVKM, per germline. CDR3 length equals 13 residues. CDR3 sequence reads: CASSLDRNYGYTF. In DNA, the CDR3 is TGTGCCAGCAGCCTGGACAGGAACTATGGCTACACCTTC.

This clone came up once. CDR3 DNA: TGTGCCAGCAGCAACCCTGCTGAGGAGACCCAGTACTTC. Its protein is CASSNPAEETQYF. The chain joins TRBV28 to TRBJ2-5; D is unresolved. Trimming pared 6 bases from V and 5 bases from J, leaving 13 bases between. The CDR3 spans 13 residues. Germline values: CDR1 MDHEN, CDR2 SYDVKM.

The CDR3 sequence is CASSRDRAQETQYF. In nucleotides, the CDR3 is TGTGCCAGCAGCCGGGACAGGGCCCAAGAGACCCAGTACTTC. V is TRBV5-4 and J is TRBJ2-5; 9 nucleotides align to TRBD1. Germline CDR1 is SGHNT and CDR2 is YYREEE (reference sequence). Unmatched junction bases numbered 2, after V lost 4 bases and J lost 1 base. The CDR3 extends over 14 amino acids. Drawing the rest from reference TRBV5-4 and TRBJ2-5, the complete variable domain is ETGVTQSPTHLIKTRGQQVTLRCSSQSGHNTVSWYQQALGQGPQFIFQYYREEENGRGNFPPRFSGLQFPNYSSELNVNALELDDSALYLCASSRDRAQETQYFGPGTRLLVL.

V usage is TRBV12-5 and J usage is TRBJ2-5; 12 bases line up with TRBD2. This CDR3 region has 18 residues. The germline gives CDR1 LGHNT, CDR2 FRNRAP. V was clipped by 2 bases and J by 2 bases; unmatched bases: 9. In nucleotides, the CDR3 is TGTGCTAGTGGTTTGAATCTAGCGGGAGGGCCGGGGCAAGAGACCCAGTACTTC. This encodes CASGLNLAGGPGQETQYF. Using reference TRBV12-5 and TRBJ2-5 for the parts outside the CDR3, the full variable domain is DARVTQTPRHKVTEMGQEVTMRCQPILGHNTVFWYRQTMMQGLELLAYFRNRAPLDDSGMPKDRFSAEMPDATLATLKIQPSEPRDSAVYFCASGLNLAGGPGQETQYFGPGTRLLVL.